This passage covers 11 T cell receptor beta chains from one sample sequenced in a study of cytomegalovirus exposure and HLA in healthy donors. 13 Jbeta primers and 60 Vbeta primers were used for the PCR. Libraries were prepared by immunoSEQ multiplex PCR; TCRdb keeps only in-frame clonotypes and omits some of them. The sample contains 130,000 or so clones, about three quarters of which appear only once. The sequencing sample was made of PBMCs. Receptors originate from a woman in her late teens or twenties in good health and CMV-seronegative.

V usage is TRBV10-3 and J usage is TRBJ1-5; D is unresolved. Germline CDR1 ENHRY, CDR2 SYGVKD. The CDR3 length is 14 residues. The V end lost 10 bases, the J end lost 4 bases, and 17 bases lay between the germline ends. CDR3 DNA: TGTGCCACCTTCACGGGAGGGCGAAATCAGCCCCAGCATTTT. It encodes CATFTGGRNQPQHF.

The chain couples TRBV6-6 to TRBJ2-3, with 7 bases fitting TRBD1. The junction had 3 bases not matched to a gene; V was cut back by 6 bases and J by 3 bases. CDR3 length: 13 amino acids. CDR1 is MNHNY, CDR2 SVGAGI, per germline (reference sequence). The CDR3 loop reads CASRRDRTDTQYF. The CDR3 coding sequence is TGTGCCAGCAGACGGGACAGAACAGATACGCAGTATTTT.

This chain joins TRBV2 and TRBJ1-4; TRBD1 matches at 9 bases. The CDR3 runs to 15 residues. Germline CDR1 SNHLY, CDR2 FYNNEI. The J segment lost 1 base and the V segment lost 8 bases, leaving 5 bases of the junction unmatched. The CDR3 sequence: CASLWGQGTNEKLFF. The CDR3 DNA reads TGTGCCAGCCTCTGGGGACAGGGAACTAATGAAAAACTGTTTTTT.

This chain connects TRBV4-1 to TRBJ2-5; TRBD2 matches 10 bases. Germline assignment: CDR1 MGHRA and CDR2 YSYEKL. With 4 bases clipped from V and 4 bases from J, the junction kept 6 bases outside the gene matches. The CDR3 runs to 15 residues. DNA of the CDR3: TGCGCCAGCAGCCCTAGCGGGAGTGGGGTAGAGACCCAGTACTTC. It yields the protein CASSPSGSGVETQYF.

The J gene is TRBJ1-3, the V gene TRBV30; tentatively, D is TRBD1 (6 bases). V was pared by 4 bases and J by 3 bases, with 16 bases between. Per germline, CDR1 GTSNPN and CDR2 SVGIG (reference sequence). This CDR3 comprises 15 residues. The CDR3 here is CAWTGEDSIGNTIYF. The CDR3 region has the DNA TGTGCCTGGACCGGCGAGGACAGCATTGGAAACACCATATATTTT. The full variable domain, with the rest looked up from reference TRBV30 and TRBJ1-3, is SQTIHQWPATLVQPVGSPLSLECTVEGTSNPNLYWYRQAAGRGLQLLFYSVGIGQISSEVPQNLSASRPQDRQFILSSKKLLLSDSGFYLCAWTGEDSIGNTIYFGEGSWLTVV.

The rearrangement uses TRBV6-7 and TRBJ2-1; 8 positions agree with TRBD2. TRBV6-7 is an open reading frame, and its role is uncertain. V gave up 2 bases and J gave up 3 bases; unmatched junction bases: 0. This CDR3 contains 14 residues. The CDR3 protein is CASSYTSGYNEQFF. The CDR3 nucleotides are TGTGCCAGCAGTTACACTAGCGGCTACAATGAGCAGTTCTTC.

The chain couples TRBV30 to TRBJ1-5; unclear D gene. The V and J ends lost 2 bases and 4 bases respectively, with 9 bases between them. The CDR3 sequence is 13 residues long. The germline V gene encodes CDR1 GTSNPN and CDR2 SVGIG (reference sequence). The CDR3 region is CAWSSTWNQPQHF. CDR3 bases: TGTGCCTGGAGTAGCACGTGGAATCAGCCCCAGCATTTT.

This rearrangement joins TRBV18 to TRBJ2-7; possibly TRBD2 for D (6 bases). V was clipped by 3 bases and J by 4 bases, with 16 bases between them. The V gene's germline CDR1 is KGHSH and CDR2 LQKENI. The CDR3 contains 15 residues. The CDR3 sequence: CASSPSGTGGYEQYF. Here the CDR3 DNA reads TGTGCCAGCTCACCTTCCGGGACTGGGGGTTACGAGCAGTACTTC.

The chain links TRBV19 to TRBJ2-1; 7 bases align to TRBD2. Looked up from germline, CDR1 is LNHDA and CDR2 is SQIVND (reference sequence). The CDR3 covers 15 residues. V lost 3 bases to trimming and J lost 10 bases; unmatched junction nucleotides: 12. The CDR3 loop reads CASSIGLAESAEQFF. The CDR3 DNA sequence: TGTGCCAGTAGTATTGGGCTAGCGGAGTCAGCGGAGCAGTTCTTC.

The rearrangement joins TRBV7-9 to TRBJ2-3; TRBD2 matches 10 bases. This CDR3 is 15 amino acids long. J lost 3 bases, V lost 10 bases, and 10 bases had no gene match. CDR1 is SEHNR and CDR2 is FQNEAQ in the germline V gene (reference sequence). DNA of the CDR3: TGTGCCATCCCCCTAGCGGGAGTAAGTACAGATACGCAGTATTTT. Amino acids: CAIPLAGVSTDTQYF.

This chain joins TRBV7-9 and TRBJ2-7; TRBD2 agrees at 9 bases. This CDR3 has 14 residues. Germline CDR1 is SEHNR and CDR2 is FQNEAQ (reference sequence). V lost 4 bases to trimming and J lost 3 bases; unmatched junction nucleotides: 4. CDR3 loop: CASSSREGLYEQYF. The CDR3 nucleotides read TGTGCCAGCAGCTCGCGGGAGGGCCTCTACGAGCAGTACTTC.